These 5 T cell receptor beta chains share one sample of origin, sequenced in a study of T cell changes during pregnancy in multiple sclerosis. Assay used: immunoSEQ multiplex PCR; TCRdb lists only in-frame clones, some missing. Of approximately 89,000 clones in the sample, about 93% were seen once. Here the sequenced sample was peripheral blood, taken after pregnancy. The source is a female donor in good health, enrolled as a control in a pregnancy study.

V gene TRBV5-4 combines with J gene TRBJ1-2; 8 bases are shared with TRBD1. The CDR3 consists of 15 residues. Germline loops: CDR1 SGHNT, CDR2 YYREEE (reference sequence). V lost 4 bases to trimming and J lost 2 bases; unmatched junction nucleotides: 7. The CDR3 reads CASSHPGQENYGYTF. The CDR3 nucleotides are TGTGCCAGCAGCCACCCGGGACAGGAGAACTATGGCTACACCTTC. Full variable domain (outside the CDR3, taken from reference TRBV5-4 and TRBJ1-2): ETGVTQSPTHLIKTRGQQVTLRCSSQSGHNTVSWYQQALGQGPQFIFQYYREEENGRGNFPPRFSGLQFPNYSSELNVNALELDDSALYLCASSHPGQENYGYTFGSGTRLTVV.

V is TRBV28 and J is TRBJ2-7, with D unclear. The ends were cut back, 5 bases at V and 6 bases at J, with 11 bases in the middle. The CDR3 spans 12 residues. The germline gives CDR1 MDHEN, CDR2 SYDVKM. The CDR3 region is CASSARSGEQYF. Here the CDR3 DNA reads TGTGCCAGCAGTGCCCGCTCCGGCGAGCAGTACTTC.

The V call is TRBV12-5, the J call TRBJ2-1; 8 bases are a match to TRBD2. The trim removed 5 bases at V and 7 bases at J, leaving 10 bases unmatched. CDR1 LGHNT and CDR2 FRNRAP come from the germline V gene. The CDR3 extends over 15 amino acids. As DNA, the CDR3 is TGTGCTAGTGGTAGAGGGCCCCGGGAGGGAAATGAGCAGTTCTTC. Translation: CASGRGPREGNEQFF. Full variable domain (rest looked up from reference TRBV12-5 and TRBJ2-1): DARVTQTPRHKVTEMGQEVTMRCQPILGHNTVFWYRQTMMQGLELLAYFRNRAPLDDSGMPKDRFSAEMPDATLATLKIQPSEPRDSAVYFCASGRGPREGNEQFFGPGTRLTVL.

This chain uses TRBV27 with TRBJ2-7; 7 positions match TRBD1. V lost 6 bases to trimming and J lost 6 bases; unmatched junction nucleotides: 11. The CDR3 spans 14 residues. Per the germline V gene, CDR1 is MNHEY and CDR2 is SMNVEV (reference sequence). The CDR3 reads CASRTGQASIEQYF. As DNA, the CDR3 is TGTGCCAGCAGGACCGGACAGGCCTCCATCGAGCAGTACTTC.

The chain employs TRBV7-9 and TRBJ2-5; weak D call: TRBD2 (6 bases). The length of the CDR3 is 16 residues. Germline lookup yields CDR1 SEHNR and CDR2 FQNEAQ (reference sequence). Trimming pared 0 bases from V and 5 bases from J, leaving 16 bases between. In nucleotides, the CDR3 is TGTGCCAGCAGCTTAGCCCTAGCGCCAGAGGGGGAGACCCAGTACTTC. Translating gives CASSLALAPEGETQYF.